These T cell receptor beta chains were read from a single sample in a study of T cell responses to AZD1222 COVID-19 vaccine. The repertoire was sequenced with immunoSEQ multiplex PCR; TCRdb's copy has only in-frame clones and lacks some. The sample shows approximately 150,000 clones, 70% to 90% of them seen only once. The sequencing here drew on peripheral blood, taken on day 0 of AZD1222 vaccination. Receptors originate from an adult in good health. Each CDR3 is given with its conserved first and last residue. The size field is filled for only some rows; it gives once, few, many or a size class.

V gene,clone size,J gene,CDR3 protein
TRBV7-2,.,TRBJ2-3,CASSLALGLAGTPDTQYF
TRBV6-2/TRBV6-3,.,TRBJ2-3,CASSLTRTGASTDTQYF
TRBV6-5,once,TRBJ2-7,CASSLSGRGSYEQYF
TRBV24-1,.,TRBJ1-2,CATSASGSRGGYGYTF
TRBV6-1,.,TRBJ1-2,CASSESRDRGRWNYGYTF
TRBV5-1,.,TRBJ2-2,CASTGTANTGELFF
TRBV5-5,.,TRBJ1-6,CASSLEGTGFSPLHF
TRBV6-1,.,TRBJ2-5,CASSEGLAGDQETQYF
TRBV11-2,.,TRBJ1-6,CASSLETGPFSPLHF
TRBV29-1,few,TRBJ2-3,CSSNTDTQYF
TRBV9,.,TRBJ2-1,CASSVGLGQGENEQFF
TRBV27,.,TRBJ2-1,CASRSSGSYEQFF
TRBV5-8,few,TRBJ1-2,CASSLDYGYTF
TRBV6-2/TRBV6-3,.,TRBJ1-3,CASSSPAVSGNTIYF
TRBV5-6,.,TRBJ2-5,CASSLLAAETQYF
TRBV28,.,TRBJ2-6,CASIPGGSLGSGANVLTF
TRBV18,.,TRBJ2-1,CASSPPGTSGNNEQFF
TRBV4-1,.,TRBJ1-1,CASSHGGQGGTEAFF
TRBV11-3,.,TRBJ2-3,CASSSAGGRDTQYF
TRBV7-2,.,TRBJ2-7,CASSLGTSGNYEQYF
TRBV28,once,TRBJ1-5,CASNTRPSNQPQHF
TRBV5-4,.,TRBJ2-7,CASSRMGGLGEQYF
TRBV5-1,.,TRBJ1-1,CASSLRREVITEAFF
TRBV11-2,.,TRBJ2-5,CASRKYRPGTAEETQYF
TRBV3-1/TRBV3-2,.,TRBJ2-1,CATSSYNEQFF
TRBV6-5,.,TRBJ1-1,CASSYRRRSGNTEAFF
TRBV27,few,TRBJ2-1,CASRSGSSGRDEQFF
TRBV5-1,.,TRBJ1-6,CASSQQGGTGVSPLHF
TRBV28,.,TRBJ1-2,CASSLKGWVAGYTF
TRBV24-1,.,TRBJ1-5,CATSDSWANQPQHF
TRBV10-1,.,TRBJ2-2,CASSEGQVDGELFF
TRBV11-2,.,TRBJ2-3,CASSLGSVYTQYF
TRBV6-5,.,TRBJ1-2,CASSLDREGGYTF
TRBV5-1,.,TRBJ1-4,CASSLETNEKLFF
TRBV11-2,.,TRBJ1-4,CASSRTGPNEKLFF
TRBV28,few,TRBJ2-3,CASSLLRGFSTDTQYF
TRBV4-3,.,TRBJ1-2,CASSQDLDSPYGYTF
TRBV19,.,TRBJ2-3,CASSIDRDADTQYF
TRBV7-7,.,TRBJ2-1,CASSSGLAAYNEQFF
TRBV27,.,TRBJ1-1,CASSLRQWTEAFF
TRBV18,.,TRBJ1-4,CASSTRQGEKLFF